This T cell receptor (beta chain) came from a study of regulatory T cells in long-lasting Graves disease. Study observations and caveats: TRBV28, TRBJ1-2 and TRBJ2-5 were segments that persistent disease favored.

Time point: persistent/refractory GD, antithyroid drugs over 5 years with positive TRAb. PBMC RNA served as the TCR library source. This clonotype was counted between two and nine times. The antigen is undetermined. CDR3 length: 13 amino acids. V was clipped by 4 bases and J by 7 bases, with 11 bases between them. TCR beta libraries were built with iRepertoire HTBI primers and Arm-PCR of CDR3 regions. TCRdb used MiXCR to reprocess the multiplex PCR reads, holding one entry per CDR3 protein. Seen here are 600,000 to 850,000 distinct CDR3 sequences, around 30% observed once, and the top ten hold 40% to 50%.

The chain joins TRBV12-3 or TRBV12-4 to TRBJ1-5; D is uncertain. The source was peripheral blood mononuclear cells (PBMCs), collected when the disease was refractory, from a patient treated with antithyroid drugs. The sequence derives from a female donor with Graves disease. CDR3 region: CASSWVMGQPQHF. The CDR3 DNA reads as TGTGCCAGCAGTTGGGTGATGGGGCAGCCCCAGCATTTT.